This passage covers 18 T cell receptor beta chains from one sample sequenced in a study of cytomegalovirus exposure and HLA in healthy donors. The study ran its PCR with 60 Vbeta and 13 Jbeta primers. Assay: immunoSEQ multiplex PCR; the TCRdb copy retains only in-frame clones and omits some. Here the sample spans 90,000 to 110,000 clones, less than 70% being singletons. What was sequenced was PBMCs. Receptors originate from a woman aged 70-85 years in good health and CMV-seropositive.

The rearrangement joins TRBV9 to TRBJ1-4; 9 positions agree with TRBD1. The ends lost 4 bases at V and 3 bases at J; junction bases unmatched: 4. The CDR3 runs 15 residues. Germline CDR1 reads SGDLS; CDR2 reads YYNGEE. The CDR3 DNA follows: TGTGCCAGCAGCCCCTGGACAGGGGCTAATGAAAAACTGTTTTTT. This encodes CASSPWTGANEKLFF.

The chain is built from TRBV25-1 and TRBJ1-1; D is unresolved. The CDR3 extends over 13 amino acids. Germline loops: CDR1 MGHDK, CDR2 SYGVNS. V was clipped by 6 bases and J by 1 base, with 9 bases between them. The CDR3 nucleotides are TGTGCCAGCAGCTATTCAGGGAACACTGAAGCTTTCTTT. Translation: CASSYSGNTEAFF. Combining the CDR3 with reference TRBV25-1 and TRBJ1-1 gives the whole variable domain EADIYQTPRYLVIGTGKKITLECSQTMGHDKMYWYQQDPGMELHLIHYSYGVNSTEKGDLSSESTVSRIRTEHFPLTLESARPSHTSQYLCASSYSGNTEAFFGQGTRLTVV.

This chain links TRBV30 with TRBJ1-1; D uncertain. This CDR3 has 14 residues. Germline V lookup: CDR1 GTSNPN, CDR2 SVGIG (reference sequence). V was shortened by 4 bases and J by 0 bases, with 12 bases between the two germline ends. CDR3: CAWTSRLMNTEAFF. CDR3 DNA sequence: TGTGCCTGGACCTCCAGACTGATGAACACTGAAGCTTTCTTT.

J is TRBJ2-5 and V is TRBV7-8, with TRBD1 as a possible D gene (5 bases). The CDR3 spans 15 residues. Trimming shortened V by 5 bases and J by 0 bases, and 13 bases separated the two germline ends. The germline CDR1 and CDR2 sequences are SGHVS and FQNEAQ. The CDR3 is CASSLTPGNQETQYF. The DNA of the CDR3 is TGTGCCAGCAGCCTCACCCCAGGGAACCAAGAGACCCAGTACTTC.

CDR3 coding DNA: TGTGCCACCAGCTACAAGTACCAGGGTGTCAATGAGCAGTTCTTC. Its translation is CATSYKYQGVNEQFF. The rearrangement joins TRBV15 to TRBJ2-1, with TRBD1 as a possible D gene (5 bases). The CDR3 is made up of 15 amino acids. Germline CDR1 and CDR2: LNHNV and YYDKDF (reference sequence). V lost 5 bases and J lost 6, with 17 bases in between.

This clone was seen only once. V and J are TRBV12-2 and TRBJ1-5; no check of the table's D call, TRBD1, against the DNA was made. TRBV12-2 is a pseudogene segment. The CDR3 sequence is 17 residues long. CDR3 coding DNA: TGTGCAAGTCGCTTCTGCGACAGGGGAGAGAGGGATCAGCCCCAGCATTTT. Translation: CASRFCDRGERDQPQHF.

This chain joins TRBV9 and TRBJ2-3; 9 positions agree with TRBD2. Per germline, CDR1 SGDLS and CDR2 YYNGEE. V lost 0 bases to trimming and J lost 3 bases; unmatched junction nucleotides: 5. This CDR3 spans 16 amino acids. The CDR3 is CASSVDLSGGTDTQYF. CDR3 coding DNA: TGTGCCAGCAGCGTAGATCTTAGCGGGGGAACAGATACGCAGTATTTT.

The V call is TRBV30, the J call TRBJ2-1; D not certain. CDR3 length: 14 amino acids. The germline V gene encodes CDR1 GTSNPN and CDR2 SVGIG (reference sequence). Deletions cut 4 bases from V and 0 bases from J, with 10 bases between. The CDR3 protein is CAWKTGPSYNEQFF. CDR3 bases: TGTGCCTGGAAAACGGGTCCCTCCTACAATGAGCAGTTCTTC.

This clone was found once. The rearrangement uses TRBV5-1 and TRBJ2-5; D is possibly TRBD1 (6 bases). V lost 4 bases and J 0 bases, leaving 10 bases between the germline ends. The CDR3 totals 14 residues. Germline CDR1 is SGHRS and CDR2 is YFSETQ. The CDR3 bases are TGCGCCAGCAGCCTGACAGGAGACCAAGAGACCCAGTACTTC. Translated: CASSLTGDQETQYF.

The CDR3 region is CASSETGGMDTEAFF. As DNA, the CDR3 is TGCGCCAGCAGCGAAACAGGGGGCATGGACACTGAAGCTTTCTTT. The chain couples TRBV5-1 to TRBJ1-1, with 9 bases identical to TRBD1. From germline, CDR1 is SGHRS and CDR2 YFSETQ. V lost 4 bases, J lost 3 bases, and 7 bases stayed unmatched. The CDR3 extends over 15 amino acids.

The chain links TRBV6-5 to TRBJ2-7, with 8 bases identical to TRBD1. Per germline, CDR1 MNHEY and CDR2 SVGAGI. The J segment lost 0 bases and the V segment lost 6 bases, leaving 4 bases of the junction unmatched. The CDR3 sequence is 14 residues long. In nucleotides, the CDR3 is TGTGCCAGCAGCCACGGGACAGGCTCCTACGAGCAGTACTTC. Translating it yields CASSHGTGSYEQYF.

V usage is TRBV7-3 and J usage is TRBJ2-3, with 13 positions matching TRBD2. The CDR3 sequence is 17 residues long. V was clipped by 2 bases and J by 5 bases; unmatched bases: 7. Germline CDR1 reads SGHTA; CDR2 reads FQGTGA. In DNA form, the CDR3 reads TGTGCCAGCAGCTTAGCCTCACTAGCGGGGGGGCGAGATACGCAGTATTTT. It codes for CASSLASLAGGRDTQYF. Complete variable domain (other parts from reference TRBV7-3 and TRBJ2-3): GAGVSQTPSNKVTEKGKYVELRCDPISGHTALYWYRQSLGQGPEFLIYFQGTGAADDSGLPNDRFFAVRPEGSVSTLKIQRTERGDSAVYLCASSLASLAGGRDTQYFGPGTRLTVL.

The V call is TRBV6-5, the J call TRBJ1-4, with D possibly matching TRBD1 (6 bases). The CDR3 sequence is 15 residues long. Germline V gives CDR1 MNHEY, CDR2 SVGAGI. Trimming took off 5 bases at V and 8 bases at J, with 18 bases between the two ends. The chain's CDR3 is CASSTYRVSEEKLFF. Written as DNA, the CDR3 is TGTGCCAGCAGTACCTACAGGGTTTCAGAAGAAAAACTGTTTTTT.

V and J are TRBV4-1 and TRBJ2-1; unclear D gene. V was clipped by 5 bases and J by 9 bases, with 11 bases between them. CDR1 is MGHRA and CDR2 is YSYEKL in the germline V gene. This CDR3 spans 12 amino acids. CDR3 DNA sequence: TGCGCCAGCAGCTCCCGAACGAGTGAGCAGTTCTTC. Its protein product is CASSSRTSEQFF.

This sequence joins TRBV7-3 and TRBJ2-3; a possible D gene is TRBD2 (5 bases). Germline assignment: CDR1 SGHTA and CDR2 FQGTGA. Trimming pared 5 bases from V and 2 bases from J, leaving 17 bases between. The CDR3 has 16 amino acids. CDR3 region: CASSRLPGEPTDTQYF. CDR3 nucleotides: TGTGCCAGCAGCCGTCTCCCCGGGGAGCCCACAGATACGCAGTATTTT.

V gene TRBV5-1 combines with J gene TRBJ1-4; D unresolved. Trimming pared 0 bases from V and 2 bases from J, leaving 5 bases between. The germline gives CDR1 SGHRS, CDR2 YFSETQ. The CDR3 extends over 14 amino acids. The CDR3 is CASSLASTNEKLFF. The CDR3 DNA reads TGCGCCAGCAGCTTGGCGAGCACTAATGAAAAACTGTTTTTT.

The rearrangement joins TRBV7-2 to TRBJ1-2, with D perhaps matching TRBD1 (5 bases). Per germline, CDR1 SGHTA and CDR2 FQGNSA. Trimming left V 0 bases short and J 7 bases short, with 18 bases between. The CDR3 length is 16 residues. CDR3 bases: TGTGCCAGCAGCTTAGCGTGGGAGGGAGGTACAGGTGGCTACACCTTC. Encoded protein: CASSLAWEGGTGGYTF.

The CDR3 loop reads CASSFRSGDNPDTQYF. DNA for the CDR3: TGTGCCAGCAGCTTCCGTAGCGGGGATAATCCAGATACGCAGTATTTT. J is TRBJ2-3 and V is TRBV7-2; 8 bases line up with TRBD2. Trimming cost V 3 bases and J 4 bases; bases outside gene matches: 9. This CDR3 is 16 amino acids long. From germline, CDR1 is SGHTA and CDR2 FQGNSA. The full variable domain, in which reference TRBV7-2 and TRBJ2-3 provide the parts outside the CDR3, is GAGVSQSPSNKVTEKGKDVELRCDPISGHTALYWYRQSLGQGLEFLIYFQGNSAPDKSGLPSDRFSAERTGGSVSTLTIQRTQQEDSAVYLCASSFRSGDNPDTQYFGPGTRLTVL.